This T cell receptor beta chain was retrieved from a study of cytomegalovirus exposure and HLA in healthy donors. Study observations and caveats: Association of a missense DCLRE1C variant with TCR beta V- and J-gene trimming was reported in a later analysis. Cytomegalovirus association was assigned to over 150 TCR beta chains.

PCR used 60 Vbeta primers and 13 Jbeta primers. Data came from immunoSEQ multiplex PCR; TCRdb stores just in-frame clones and leaves some out. The top ten hold 3.7% of the sample, which has around 200,000 clones, 77% seen once. To note about this clone: Its antigen remains unknown.

Per germline, CDR1 MGHRA and CDR2 YSYEKL. Trimming took 4 bases from V and 1 from J; bases not matched to a gene: 7. The CDR3 sequence is 17 residues long. Sequenced material: PBMCs. The sequence derives from a woman aged 55-70 years in good health and CMV-seropositive. The J gene is TRBJ2-3, the V gene TRBV4-1; 11 bases match TRBD2. The chain's CDR3 is CASSLRPGLAGTDTQYF. The DNA for the CDR3 is TGCGCCAGCAGCCTACGTCCGGGACTAGCGGGCACAGATACGCAGTATTTT.